This entry features one T cell receptor beta chain sequence. Antigen specificity is unknown. This record belongs to a study of Ad26.COV2.S vaccination and SARS-CoV-2 variants. Across the study: Ad26.COV2.S given intramuscularly, once or twice 56 days apart.

There are 13 residues in the CDR3. CDR1 and CDR2 (germline): SGHTA, FQGNSA. V lost 3 bases to trimming and J lost 7 bases, with 12 bases between them. The treatment denotes: around 19 received Ad26.COV2.S at low or high dose, single or two shots; 5 received placebo; per-sample allocation not given. Day 63 after the first vaccine or placebo injection was the time point for sampling. Whole-study results and caveats: Reported post-vaccination CD8+ and CD4+ T cell responses to spike showed substantial breadth.

Sequenced by immunoSEQ multiplex PCR; TCRdb stores in-frame clones only, minus some. This table holds hundreds of thousands of clones, 89% found once. The specimen comprised peripheral blood, sampled in a trial of Ad26.COV2.S vaccine versus placebo. This clonotype originated in a person between 18 and 59 years old who received the Ad26.COV2.S COVID-19 vaccine or a placebo. The chain employs TRBV7-2 and TRBJ1-2; perhaps TRBD1 as D (6 bases). CDR3 bases: TGTGCCAGCAGCTTCCCTGGGACATTTGGCTACACCTTC. Translation gives CASSFPGTFGYTF. Combining the CDR3 with reference TRBV7-2 and TRBJ1-2 gives the whole variable domain GAGVSQSPSNKVTEKGKDVELRCDPISGHTALYWYRQSLGQGLEFLIYFQGNSAPDKSGLPSDRFSAERTGGSVSTLTIQRTQQEDSAVYLCASSFPGTFGYTFGSGTRLTVV.